The rows below give T cell receptor beta chains drawn from one sample of a study of T cell repertoires in cytomegalovirus infection. TCRdb ran MiXCR on the reads and lists one entry per CDR3 protein. The sample includes some 300,000 distinct CDR3 sequences, 9.6% seen only once; the top ten take around 2.4%. The sample taken for sequencing was PBMCs. The source is a human donor in good health (CMV status not recorded). Some clones in this sample may be carry-over from other donors' samples. The CDR3 runs from the conserved cysteine through the conserved F or W. A D gene is named only where the DNA matches it firmly. Where a row states a size, it is once, few, many or the class of an expanded clone; other rows omit it.

j_call	clone_size	d_call	v_call	cdr3_nt	cdr3_aa
TRBJ2-7	many	.	TRBV10-3	TGTGCCATCAGTGACGGGTTCGGGGGCCTAACCTACGAGCAGTACTTC	CAISDGFGGLTYEQYF
TRBJ2-7	.	.	TRBV6-6	TGTGCCAGCAGTTACTCGAAGTTTGTCCAGTACTTC	CASSYSKFVQYF
TRBJ2-7	few	.	TRBV5-5	TGTGCCAGCAGCTTGGGGACACTTTCCTACGAGCAGTACTTC	CASSLGTLSYEQYF
TRBJ2-3	many	.	TRBV7-3	TGTGCCAGCAGCCGGGACTTGGATACGCAGTATTTT	CASSRDLDTQYF
TRBJ1-5	many	.	TRBV7-2	TGTGCCAGCAGCTTAGACGAGGGGGTTGAGCCCCAGCATTTT	CASSLDEGVEPQHF
TRBJ1-2	many	TRBD1	TRBV20-1	TGCAGTGCTGCCGGGACAGGGGGCGCAAGATACTATGGCTACACCTTC	CSAAGTGGARYYGYTF
TRBJ2-3	few	TRBD1	TRBV5-1	TGCGCCAGCAGCTTGAGAGGGGGCGAAACAGATACGCAGTATTTT	CASSLRGGETDTQYF
TRBJ2-1	many	.	TRBV6-1	TGTGCCAGCAGTGCCCAGGAGAGCTCCTACAATGAGCAGTTCTTC	CASSAQESSYNEQFF
TRBJ2-5	few	.	TRBV9	TGTGCCAGCAGCGTAGGGTGGGGGGATCAAGAGACCCAGTACTTC	CASSVGWGDQETQYF
TRBJ1-2	many	.	TRBV2	TGTGCCAGCTACCAGCCAGACTATGGCTACACCTTC	CASYQPDYGYTF
TRBJ2-5	few	.	TRBV20-1	TGCAGTGCCCCTACCCCGGCACGTACTAAAGAGACCCAGTACTTC	CSAPTPARTKETQYF
TRBJ1-1	many	.	TRBV6-5	TGTGCCAGCAACCCGGCCAGCTTGAACACTGAAGCTTTCTTT	CASNPASLNTEAFF
TRBJ2-5	many	TRBD1	TRBV20-1	TGCAGTGCCAAGAGACAGGGGGTATGGGAGACCCAGTACTTC	CSAKRQGVWETQYF
TRBJ2-1	.	TRBD2	TRBV10-3	TGTGCCATCAGTTTTTCCGGGACTAACAATGAGCAGTTCTTC	CAISFSGTNNEQFF